The source of this T cell receptor (beta chain) is a study of T cells in Graves' hyperthyroidism and ophthalmopathy. Study-level results: Model predictions of ophthalmopathy came a median approximately 6.8 months before onset.

This clonotype was recorded many times. What it binds is unknown. These patients, aged 18 to 65, had recently diagnosed hyperthyroidism lasting under 2 months. The blood sample was taken at first hyperthyroidism diagnosis, before any ophthalmopathy symptoms. PBMCs came from around 10 ml fresh peripheral blood. Amplified regions were TCR beta CDR3 sequences from RNA transcripts. Primed by the HTBI set, a first-round RT-PCR was run on the TCR CDR3. TCRdb re-analysed the multiplex PCR reads in MiXCR, keeping a single row per CDR3 protein. The data contain under 350,000 distinct CDR3 sequences, about 25% of them singletons. This CDR3 is built from 16 residues. J gave up 1 base and V 5 bases, and 8 bases lay outside the gene matches.

The sequence derives from a man in his forties with Graves' hyperthyroidism that later progressed to Graves' ophthalmopathy. The chain is built from TRBV12-3 or TRBV12-4 and TRBJ1-5, with 7 positions matching TRBD1. Sequences were obtained from blood. The CDR3 here is CASSPRTGESNQPQHF. CDR3 in DNA: TGTGCCAGCAGTCCCAGGACAGGCGAGAGCAATCAGCCCCAGCATTTT.